A single TCR beta chain is shown here with its context. The record originates from a study of blood T cells in healthy people across ages. Combining a sample-barcoded 5' primer with a J-beta primer mix, a second PCR ran for about 7 to 11 cycles. MiXCR was run by TCRdb on the 5' RACE reads, yielding one entry per CDR3 protein. This sample carries 550,000 to 700,000 distinct CDR3 sequences, 27% of them seen once, and the ten largest clones take roughly 20%. The CDR3 spans 15 residues. Germline V gives CDR1 DFQATT, CDR2 SNEGSKA (reference sequence). V was clipped by 1 base and J by 1 base; unmatched bases: 4.

The rearrangement links TRBV20-1 to TRBJ2-1; TRBD2 matches at 7 bases. This clonotype was sampled from a woman between 70 and 85 years old in good health. Sequencing used blood. The CDR3 DNA is TGCAGTGCTAGAGGGAAGCGGGGTTCCTACAATGAGCAGTTCTTC. This encodes CSARGKRGSYNEQFF.